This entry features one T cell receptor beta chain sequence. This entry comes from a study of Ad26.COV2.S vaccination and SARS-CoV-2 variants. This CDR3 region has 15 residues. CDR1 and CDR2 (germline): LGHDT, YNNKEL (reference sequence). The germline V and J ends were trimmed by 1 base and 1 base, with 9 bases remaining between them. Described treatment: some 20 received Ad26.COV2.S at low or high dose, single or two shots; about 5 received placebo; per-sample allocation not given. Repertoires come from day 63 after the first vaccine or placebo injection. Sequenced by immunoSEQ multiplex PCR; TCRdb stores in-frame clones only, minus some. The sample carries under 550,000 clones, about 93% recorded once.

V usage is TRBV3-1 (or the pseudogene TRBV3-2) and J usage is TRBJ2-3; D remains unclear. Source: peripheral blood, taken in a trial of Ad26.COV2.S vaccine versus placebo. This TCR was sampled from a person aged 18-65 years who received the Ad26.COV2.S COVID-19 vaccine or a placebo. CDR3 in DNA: TGTGCCAGCAGCCAAGGCGTCCTGGGCACAGATACGCAGTATTTT. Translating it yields CASSQGVLGTDTQYF.